This T cell receptor (beta chain) was sequenced during a study of blood T cells in healthy people across ages. This CDR3 is 14 amino acids long. Trimming removed 0 bases from V and 8 bases from J, with 12 bases in between. CDR1 is LGHDT and CDR2 is YNNKEL in the germline V gene (reference sequence). Then a second PCR, running roughly 7 to 11 cycles, was carried out with a sample-barcoded 5' primer and a J-beta primer mix. One entry per CDR3 protein results from TCRdb running MiXCR on the 5' RACE reads. The profile shows hundreds of thousands of distinct CDR3 sequences, about 42% of them singletons. Study-level points and caveats: Older individuals had lower TCR beta diversity per million T cells (the decline was roughly linear). With unsorted PBMCs, a conclusive comparison of naive versus antigen-experienced cells was not possible.

Peripheral blood was drawn, approximately 10 milliliters per donor. A note on this clonotype: Its cognate antigen is unknown.

The sequencing input was blood. V is TRBV3-1 and J is TRBJ2-3; TRBD1 is a possible D gene (5 bases). This TCR derives from a man in his sixties in good health. The CDR3 is CASSQDGRVGTQYF. The CDR3 DNA follows: TGTGCCAGCAGCCAAGATGGCAGGGTGGGTACGCAGTATTTT.